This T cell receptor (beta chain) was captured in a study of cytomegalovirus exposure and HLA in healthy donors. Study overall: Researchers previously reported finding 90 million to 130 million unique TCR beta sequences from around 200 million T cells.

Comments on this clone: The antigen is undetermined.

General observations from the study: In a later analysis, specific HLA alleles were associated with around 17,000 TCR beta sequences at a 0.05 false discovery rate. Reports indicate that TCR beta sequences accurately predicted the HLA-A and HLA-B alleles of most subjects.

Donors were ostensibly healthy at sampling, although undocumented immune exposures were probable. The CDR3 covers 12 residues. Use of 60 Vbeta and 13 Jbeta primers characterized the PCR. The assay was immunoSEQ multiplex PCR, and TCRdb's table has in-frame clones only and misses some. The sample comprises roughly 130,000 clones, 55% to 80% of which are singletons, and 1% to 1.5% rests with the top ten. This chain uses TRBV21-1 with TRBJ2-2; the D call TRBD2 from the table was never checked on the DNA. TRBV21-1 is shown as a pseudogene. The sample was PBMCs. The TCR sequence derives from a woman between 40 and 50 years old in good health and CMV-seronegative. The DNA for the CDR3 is TGTGCCAGCAGCAAAGGCGACGGGGAGCTGTTTTTT. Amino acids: CASSKGDGELFF.